This TCR beta chain originates from a study of blood T cell repertoires in COVID-19. Study-wide background: T cells, B-cell-depleted T cells, or PBMCs supplied cDNA or gDNA.

Generated by immunoSEQ multiplex PCR, the TCRdb table keeps only in-frame clones and is missing some. The sample has 200,000 or so clones; roughly four fifths are singletons. Looked up from germline, CDR1 is SEHNR and CDR2 is FQNEAQ (reference sequence). The CDR3 spans 13 residues. V lost 4 bases, J lost 4 bases, and 10 bases lay in between. The V and J genes are TRBV7-9 and TRBJ1-1; possibly TRBD1 for D (5 bases). This receptor was identified in a man in his thirties or forties with active or convalescent COVID-19. The sample consisted of peripheral blood. The CDR3 DNA sequence: TGTGCCAGCAGCTCTGGGACTGCCACTGAAGCTTTCTTT. Protein sequence: CASSSGTATEAFF.